The present TCR beta chain was sequenced within a study of cytomegalovirus exposure and HLA in healthy donors. There are 12 residues in the CDR3. Per the germline V gene, CDR1 is MGHRA and CDR2 is YSYEKL. V was clipped by 4 bases and J by 6 bases; unmatched bases: 2. PCR amplification relied on 60 Vbeta primers (plus 13 Jbeta primers). Method: immunoSEQ multiplex PCR; TCRdb's copy keeps in-frame clones and lacks some. The data show over 150,000 clones, with roughly 87% seen just once and around 0.93% held by the top ten. Source material: PBMCs. The rearrangement joins TRBV4-1 to TRBJ1-1; TRBD1 matches at 7 bases. The sequence derives from a woman aged 25-40 years in good health and CMV-seronegative. CDR3 nucleotide sequence: TGCGCCAGCAGCCTCAGGGGGGCTGAAGCTTTCTTT. It codes for CASSLRGAEAFF.